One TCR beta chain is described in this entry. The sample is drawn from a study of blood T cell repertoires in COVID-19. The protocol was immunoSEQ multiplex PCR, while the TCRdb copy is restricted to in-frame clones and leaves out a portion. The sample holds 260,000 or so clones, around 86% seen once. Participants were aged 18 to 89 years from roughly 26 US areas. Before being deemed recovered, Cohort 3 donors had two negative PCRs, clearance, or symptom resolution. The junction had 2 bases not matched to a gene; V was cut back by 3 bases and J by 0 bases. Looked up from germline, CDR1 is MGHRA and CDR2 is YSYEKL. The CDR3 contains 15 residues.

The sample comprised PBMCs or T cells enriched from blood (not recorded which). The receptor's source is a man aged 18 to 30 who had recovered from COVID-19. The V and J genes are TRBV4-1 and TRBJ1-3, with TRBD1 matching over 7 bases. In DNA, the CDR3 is TGCGCCAGCAGCCAGGACAGGAGCTCTGGAAACACCATATATTTT. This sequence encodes CASSQDRSSGNTIYF.